Shown below are 21 T cell receptor beta chains from a single sample sequenced in a study of T cells in localized non-small cell lung cancer. Here immunoSEQ multiplex PCR was the method, and the copy in TCRdb shows in-frame clones only, minus some. This repertoire shows around 24,000 clones, roughly 90% found once; its top ten account for over 20%. Specimen: peripheral blood, collected before any cancer treatment. These TCRs come from a man aged 40-75 years with stage I squamous cell lung carcinoma.

The V call is TRBV7-9, the J call TRBJ2-1; no clear D. From germline, CDR1 is SEHNR and CDR2 FQNEAQ (reference sequence). The CDR3 runs to 11 residues. V gave up 3 bases and J gave up 6 bases, with 3 bases separating them. DNA for the CDR3: TGTGCCAGCAGCTTTGGCAATGAGCAGTTCTTC. Translated: CASSFGNEQFF.

V usage is TRBV7-9 and J usage is TRBJ2-1; TRBD1 matches at 7 bases. J gave up 1 base and V 5 bases, and 11 bases lay outside the gene matches. From germline, CDR1 is SEHNR and CDR2 FQNEAQ (reference sequence). The CDR3 has 17 amino acids. This CDR3 reads CASSPQRGGTSYNEQFF. The CDR3 nucleotides are TGTGCCAGCAGCCCCCAAAGAGGGGGCACTTCCTACAATGAGCAGTTCTTC.

This chain connects TRBV7-8 to TRBJ1-5, with TRBD1 as a possible D gene (6 bases). Germline V gives CDR1 SGHVS, CDR2 FQNEAQ. The ends were cut back, 4 bases at V and 3 bases at J, with 10 bases in the middle. The CDR3 consists of 14 residues. In DNA form, the CDR3 reads TGTGCCAGCAGCTCAGGACAGACCAATCAGCCCCAGCATTTT. It translates to CASSSGQTNQPQHF.

V gene TRBV29-1 combines with J gene TRBJ1-4; 10 bases line up with TRBD1. This CDR3 spans 13 amino acids. After removal of 7 bases from V and 7 bases from J, the junction contained 6 bases not matched to a gene. From germline, CDR1 is SQVTM and CDR2 ANQGSEA. DNA for the CDR3: TGCAGCGCGCGACAGGGGGCGGGTGAAAAACTGTTTTTT. This gives the protein CSARQGAGEKLFF.

The J gene is TRBJ2-1, the V gene TRBV6-1; D not resolved. Trimming cost V 6 bases and J 6 bases, with 12 bases left between them. Germline V lookup: CDR1 MNHNS, CDR2 SASEGT. CDR3 size: 13 residues. CDR3 nucleotide sequence: TGTGCCAGCAGACTACCCGAATTCAATGAGCAGTTCTTC. Protein: CASRLPEFNEQFF.

The gene calls are TRBV7-9 and TRBJ2-3; D gene unclear. CDR1 and CDR2 from the germline V gene are SEHNR and FQNEAQ (reference sequence). Trimming left V 5 bases short and J 0 bases short, with 9 bases between. The CDR3 length is 14 residues. The CDR3 spells CASSRDPSTDTQYF. The CDR3, as DNA: TGTGCCAGCAGCCGCGACCCGAGCACAGATACGCAGTATTTT.

In this sample, this clone turned up a few times. J is TRBJ2-7 and V is TRBV6-1; TRBD1 aligns across 11 bases. The CDR3 has 13 residues. Unmatched junction bases numbered 1, after V lost 6 bases and J lost 3 bases. From germline, CDR1 is MNHNS and CDR2 SASEGT. The CDR3 loop reads CASSGTGGYEQYF. CDR3 nucleotide sequence: TGTGCCAGCAGCGGGACAGGGGGCTACGAGCAGTACTTC.

The V gene is TRBV19, the J gene TRBJ2-3; a possible D gene is TRBD1 (5 bases). Germline V CDR1 and CDR2: LNHDA, SQIVND (reference sequence). V was shortened by 4 bases and J by 1 base, with 24 bases between the two germline ends. The CDR3 runs to 19 residues. Here the CDR3 reads CASSTQILEWTPRTDTQYF. Written as DNA, the CDR3 is TGTGCCAGTAGTACCCAGATCCTAGAATGGACACCGCGCACAGATACGCAGTATTTT.

In its sample, this clone was seen a few times. V gene TRBV10-1 combines with J gene TRBJ2-2; unclear D gene. This CDR3 has 15 amino acids. Trimming took 2 bases from V and 1 from J, leaving 8 bases between them. Germline values: CDR1 WNHNN, CDR2 SYGVQD (reference sequence). CDR3: CASSEKGKNTGELFF. The DNA for the CDR3 is TGCGCCAGCAGTGAGAAGGGAAAGAACACCGGGGAGCTGTTTTTT.

The CDR3 DNA sequence: TGTGCCAGTAGTATACAGGGGGCGCGGACCGGGGAGCTGTTTTTT. It specifies CASSIQGARTGELFF. This sequence joins TRBV19 and TRBJ2-2; 8 bases are a match to TRBD1. The CDR3 sequence is 15 residues long. Looked up from germline, CDR1 is LNHDA and CDR2 is SQIVND (reference sequence). The V and J ends lost 2 bases and 5 bases, in that order; junction bases with no gene match: 4.

This chain joins TRBV7-3 and TRBJ2-2; TRBD1 aligns across 10 bases. The CDR3 is made up of 16 amino acids. Per the germline V gene, CDR1 is SGHTA and CDR2 is FQGTGA. The J segment lost 6 bases and the V segment lost 2 bases, leaving 6 bases of the junction unmatched. The CDR3 here is CASSLGGQGMAGELFF. DNA for the CDR3: TGTGCCAGCAGCTTAGGGGGACAGGGGATGGCCGGGGAGCTGTTTTTT.

The chain recombines TRBV27 with TRBJ1-5; no definite D call. Trimming shortened V by 4 bases and J by 6 bases, and 10 bases separated the two germline ends. The CDR3 extends over 13 amino acids. Germline V gene data show CDR1 as MNHEY and CDR2 as SMNVEV (reference sequence). CDR3 amino acids: CASSSRYGQPQHF. The CDR3 coding sequence is TGTGCCAGCAGTTCGAGGTACGGTCAGCCCCAGCATTTT.

J is TRBJ2-5 and V is TRBV6-6, with 8 bases fitting TRBD2. Per germline, CDR1 MNHNY and CDR2 SVGAGI (reference sequence). The CDR3 sequence is 15 residues long. Trimming removed 4 bases from V and 4 bases from J; junction bases left unmatched: 8. The CDR3 loop reads CASSFLGGGRETQYF. Here the CDR3 DNA reads TGTGCCAGCAGTTTTTTAGGCGGGGGGCGAGAGACCCAGTACTTC.

The CDR3, as DNA: TGCGCCAGCAGCTTAGGACAGGACCAAGAGACCCAGTACTTC. Protein sequence: CASSLGQDQETQYF. This chain links TRBV5-1 with TRBJ2-5; the match to TRBD1 covers 7 bases. Trimming removed 2 bases from V and 0 bases from J; junction bases left unmatched: 1. CDR1 and CDR2 (germline): SGHRS, YFSETQ. The CDR3 length is 14 residues. The entire variable domain, with the rest obtained from reference TRBV5-1 and TRBJ2-5, is as follows: KAGVTQTPRYLIKTRGQQVTLSCSPISGHRSVSWYQQTPGQGLQFLFEYFSETQRNKGNFPGRFSGRQFSNSRSEMNVSTLELGDSALYLCASSLGQDQETQYFGPGTRLLVL.

This clone has only one observation. The CDR3 DNA is TGTGCCAGCAGCCCGTACGGCCCCGGGGGGGCTGGGGCCAACGTCCTGACTTTC. Protein product: CASSPYGPGGAGANVLTF. This chain links TRBV7-8 with TRBJ2-6; TRBD2 aligns across 8 bases. Looked up from germline, CDR1 is SGHVS and CDR2 is FQNEAQ. After removal of 5 bases from V and 2 bases from J, the junction contained 11 bases not matched to a gene. This CDR3 has 18 amino acids.

The genes are TRBV7-2 and TRBJ2-2; D ambiguous. The CDR3 contains 12 residues. The ends were cut back, 8 bases at V and 7 bases at J, with 11 bases in the middle. Germline CDR1 SGHTA, CDR2 FQGNSA. The CDR3 region is CASCYRSGELFF. The DNA of the CDR3 is TGTGCCAGCTGCTATCGTAGCGGGGAGCTGTTTTTT.

This rearrangement joins TRBV30 to TRBJ2-1; 10 nucleotides align to TRBD2. Trimming removed 4 bases from V and 4 bases from J; junction bases left unmatched: 10. Germline V lookup: CDR1 GTSNPN, CDR2 SVGIG (reference sequence). The CDR3 spans 16 residues. The CDR3 DNA reads TGTGCCTGGAATTGGCCTAGCGGGGGACCTTACAATGAGCAGTTCTTC. Translated: CAWNWPSGGPYNEQFF.

The chain is built from TRBV5-8 and TRBJ1-2; 8 bases agree with TRBD1. Germline V CDR1 and CDR2: SGHTS, YDEGEE. V lost 0 bases, J lost 4 bases, and 5 bases stayed unmatched. CDR3 length: 15 amino acids. CDR3 bases: TGTGCCAGCAGCTTGGTCCGGACAGGGAGCTATGGCTACACCTTC. This codes for CASSLVRTGSYGYTF.

This rearrangement joins TRBV7-2 to TRBJ1-1; D is unresolved. The germline CDR1 and CDR2 sequences are SGHTA and FQGNSA. This CDR3 spans 13 amino acids. V lost 7 bases to trimming and J lost 4 bases, with 13 bases between them. The CDR3 nucleotides are TGTGCCAGCACTTTGGGCACGGCCACTGAAGCTTTCTTT. Translating gives CASTLGTATEAFF.

The gene calls are TRBV6-1 and TRBJ1-1; 9 nucleotides align to TRBD1. The CDR3 runs 16 residues. The V gene's germline CDR1 is MNHNS and CDR2 SASEGT. V shed 4 bases, J shed 4 bases, and the junction held 10 bases outside the gene matches. CDR3 amino acids: CASSGKQGAISTEAFF. The CDR3 bases are TGTGCCAGCAGTGGGAAACAGGGGGCTATTAGCACTGAAGCTTTCTTT.

The chain carries TRBV27 and TRBJ2-5; 7 bases match TRBD2. TRBJ2-7 matches the DNA end more closely, so the J call is doubtful. Germline V gene lookup returns CDR1 MNHEY and CDR2 SMNVEV (reference sequence). This CDR3 is built from 14 residues. This CDR3 reads CASSFGGSSYEQYF. The CDR3 DNA is TGTGCCAGCAGTTTCGGGGGGAGCTCCTACGAGCAGTACTTC.